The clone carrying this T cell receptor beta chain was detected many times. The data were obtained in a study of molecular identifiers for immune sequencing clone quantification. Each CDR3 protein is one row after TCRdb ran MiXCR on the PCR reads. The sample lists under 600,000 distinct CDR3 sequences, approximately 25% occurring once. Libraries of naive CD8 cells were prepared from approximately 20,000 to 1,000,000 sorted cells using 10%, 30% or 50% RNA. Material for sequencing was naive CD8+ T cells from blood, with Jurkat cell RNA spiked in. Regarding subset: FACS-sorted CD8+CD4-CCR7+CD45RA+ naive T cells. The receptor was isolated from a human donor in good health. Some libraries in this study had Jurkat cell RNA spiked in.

CDR3 DNA: TGTGCCAGCAGCCACGCGCCCGGGTCGAAATACGAGCAGTACTTC. Its protein is CASSHAPGSKYEQYF. This chain connects TRBV14 to TRBJ2-7; D is unresolved. CDR3 length equals 15 residues. Trimming left V 3 bases short and J 4 bases short, with 16 bases between. Germline V CDR1 and CDR2: SGHDN, FVKESK.